Below, 6 T cell receptor beta chains from the same sample are listed, as sequenced in a study of T cell clonotyping in hematopoietic cell transplantation. The data were produced by immunoSEQ multiplex PCR, yet TCRdb's version contains in-frame clones alone and is incomplete. Of roughly 8,400 clones in the sample, approximately 93% are singletons; the top ten hold 5.7%. The sequences come from PBMCs, collected 100 days after allogeneic stem cell transplant. Every receptor here comes from a male patient aged 45-60 years who had an allogeneic stem cell transplant from a related donor, so T cells may come from the graft donor. Some clones in this sample may be carry-over from other donors' samples.

This clone has more than one count but fewer than ten. The chain links TRBV5-4 to TRBJ2-3; 7 nucleotides agree with TRBD1. Germline-derived CDR1 and CDR2 are SGHNT and YYREEE (reference sequence). CDR3 size: 15 residues. The V gene end was trimmed by 3 bases and the J gene end by 5 bases; junction bases not matched to a gene: 9. The CDR3 coding sequence is TGTGCCAGCAGCTCAGGGGGAGAATGGGAAGATACGCAGTATTTT. Translating it yields CASSSGGEWEDTQYF.

This clone came up a few times. V gene TRBV27 combines with J gene TRBJ1-6, with D unresolved. Germline V lookup: CDR1 MNHEY, CDR2 SMNVEV (reference sequence). The V gene lost 0 bases and the J gene lost 9 bases, with 12 bases spanning the gap. This CDR3 spans 15 amino acids. The CDR3 loop reads CASSLSREPFSPLHF. The CDR3 DNA reads TGTGCCAGCAGTTTATCACGGGAACCGTTTTCACCCCTCCACTTT.

The chain's CDR3 is CASRPGQVLTEAFF. CDR3 DNA: TGTGCCAGCAGACCGGGACAGGTCCTCACTGAAGCTTTCTTT. This chain connects TRBV27 to TRBJ1-1; 8 nucleotides match TRBD1. With 6 bases clipped from V and 4 bases from J, the junction kept 7 bases outside the gene matches. CDR3 length: 14 residues. CDR1 is MNHEY, CDR2 SMNVEV, per germline (reference sequence).

The genes are TRBV7-3 and TRBJ2-7; D is possibly TRBD1 (6 bases). Germline lookup yields CDR1 SGHTA and CDR2 FQGTGA. V shed 2 bases and J shed 0 bases, with 11 bases lying between them. The CDR3 has 15 amino acids. The CDR3 coding sequence is TGTGCCAGCAGCTTACGAGGGGGTAGCTCCTACGAGCAGTACTTC. It codes for CASSLRGGSSYEQYF.

This clone has just one count. The rearrangement uses TRBV5-4 and TRBJ1-2; D might be TRBD1 (6 bases). V lost 0 bases and J 3 bases, leaving 9 bases between the germline ends. Germline CDR1 reads SGHNT; CDR2 reads YYREEE (reference sequence). The CDR3 loop spans 14 amino acids. Here the CDR3 DNA reads TGTGCCAGCAGCTTGGAGAACAGGGACTATGGCTACACCTTC. Its protein product is CASSLENRDYGYTF.

This clone came up once. The chain carries TRBV5-6 and TRBJ1-5; D is unresolved. Looked up from germline, CDR1 is SGHDT and CDR2 is YYEEEE. Trimming took off 6 bases at V and 2 bases at J, with 18 bases between the two ends. This CDR3 has 16 amino acids. The CDR3 loop is CASTSRSGGGNQPQHF. The CDR3 nucleotides are TGTGCCAGCACCTCTCGGAGTGGCGGGGGCAATCAGCCCCAGCATTTT.